The TCR beta chain under discussion was sequenced for a study of human T cells and chemical hapten exposure. Time point of the sample: patch test 3, about 24 weeks after DPC sensitization. Treatment given: therapeutic diphenylcyclopropenone sensitization with weekly scalp DPC. This clonotype has at least ten counts. TCRdb recomputed calls from the RACE reads with MiXCR, one row per CDR3 protein. The data show roughly 84,000 distinct CDR3 sequences, roughly 10% seen once. The V gene's germline CDR1 is SQVTM and CDR2 ANQGSEA. V lost 5 bases to trimming and J lost 7 bases; unmatched junction nucleotides: 9. This CDR3 is built from 14 residues.

The chain uses TRBV29-1 and TRBJ2-2; 8 nucleotides agree with TRBD1. Sequences were derived from whole blood, sampled in connection with sensitization to the hapten diphenylcyclopropenone (DPC). This TCR derives from a woman aged 50 to 60 with alopecia areata. Some clones in this sample may be carry-over from other donors' samples. CDR3 region: CSVSRTGRFGELFF. DNA of the CDR3: TGCAGCGTTAGCCGGACAGGGAGGTTCGGGGAGCTGTTTTTT.